A single sample gave rise to the 32 T cell receptor beta chains below, sequenced in a study of blood T cell repertoires in COVID-19. The data were produced by immunoSEQ multiplex PCR, yet TCRdb's version contains in-frame clones alone and is incomplete. Here the sample spans around 100,000 clones, about four fifths being singletons. The specimen sequenced was peripheral blood. All receptors come from a man between 60 and 75 years old with acute or convalescent COVID-19.

V and J are TRBV3-1 (or the pseudogene TRBV3-2) and TRBJ1-1, with 8 bases matching TRBD1. Germline CDR1 is LGHDT and CDR2 is YNNKEL (reference sequence). CDR3 length: 15 residues. Unmatched junction bases numbered 10, after V lost 4 bases and J lost 6 bases. CDR3 DNA sequence: TGTGCCAGCAGCCGCTACCGTGAACAGGGGGCTGAAGCTTTCTTT. It translates to CASSRYREQGAEAFF.

The chain is built from TRBV7-9 and TRBJ2-6, with 7 bases lining up with TRBD1. The CDR3 is 17 residues long. With 5 bases clipped from V and 0 bases from J, the junction kept 7 bases outside the gene matches. Germline V CDR1 and CDR2: SEHNR, FQNEAQ (reference sequence). CDR3 protein: CASSDGTVLSGANVLTF. CDR3 coding DNA: TGTGCCAGCAGCGACGGGACAGTCCTCTCTGGGGCCAACGTCCTGACTTTC.

This chain joins TRBV25-1 and TRBJ2-7, with a weak D call TRBD1 (5 bases). V shed 2 bases and J shed 3 bases, with 20 bases lying between them. The germline V gene encodes CDR1 MGHDK and CDR2 SYGVNS. The CDR3 is 17 residues long. CDR3 loop: CASSERPQGLGIYEQYF. CDR3 DNA: TGTGCCAGCAGTGAAAGGCCGCAGGGTTTGGGGATCTACGAGCAGTACTTC.

The chain links TRBV3-1 (or the pseudogene TRBV3-2) to TRBJ1-2; D is undetermined. Trimming removed 2 bases from V and 6 bases from J, with 4 bases in between. This CDR3 is built from 11 residues. CDR1 and CDR2 from the germline V gene are LGHDT and YNNKEL (reference sequence). CDR3 region: CASSQYHGYTF. In DNA form, the CDR3 reads TGTGCCAGCAGCCAATATCATGGCTACACCTTC.

This clone appeared once. The chain uses TRBV2 and TRBJ2-3; TRBD1 is a possible D gene (6 bases). Trimming stripped 8 bases from V and 0 bases from J, with 15 bases between. The germline gives CDR1 SNHLY, CDR2 FYNNEI. The CDR3 runs to 15 residues. CDR3 amino acids: CASWDTGSSTDTQYF. In nucleotides, the CDR3 is TGTGCCAGCTGGGACACAGGTTCTAGCACAGATACGCAGTATTTT. Full variable domain (remainder filled in from reference TRBV2 and TRBJ2-3): EPEVTQTPSHQVTQMGQEVILRCVPISNHLYFYWYRQILGQKVEFLVSFYNNEISEKSEIFDDQFSVERPDGSNFTLKIRSTKLEDSAMYFCASWDTGSSTDTQYFGPGTRLTVL.

J is TRBJ1-4 and V is TRBV6-1; the D is unclear. Germline loops: CDR1 MNHNS, CDR2 SASEGT. Trimming left V 3 bases short and J 5 bases short, with 13 bases between. The CDR3 consists of 15 residues. CDR3 sequence reads: CASSDGNSLNEKLFF. For the CDR3, the DNA is TGTGCCAGCAGTGACGGTAACAGCCTAAATGAAAAACTGTTTTTT.

V and J are TRBV12-3 or TRBV12-4 and TRBJ1-3; possible D gene TRBD1, 6 bases. V was pared by 4 bases and J by 3 bases, with 7 bases between. This CDR3 is 13 amino acids long. In DNA form, the CDR3 reads TGTGCCAGCAGTTCCAGGGGTGGAAACACCATATATTTT. Amino acids: CASSSRGGNTIYF.

This clone was seen a few times. This chain joins TRBV12-5 and TRBJ1-5; 7 bases line up with TRBD1. V shed 7 bases and J 2 bases; nucleotides not matched to a gene: 5. This CDR3 spans 14 amino acids. CDR1 LGHNT and CDR2 FRNRAP come from the germline V gene. CDR3 in amino acids: CASAPGQGNQPQHF. The CDR3 coding sequence is TGTGCTAGTGCCCCAGGACAGGGCAATCAGCCCCAGCATTTT. The full variable domain, rest sourced from reference TRBV12-5 and TRBJ1-5, is DARVTQTPRHKVTEMGQEVTMRCQPILGHNTVFWYRQTMMQGLELLAYFRNRAPLDDSGMPKDRFSAEMPDATLATLKIQPSEPRDSAVYFCASAPGQGNQPQHFGDGTRLSIL.

The chain has TRBV15 and TRBJ2-7; D may be TRBD1 (5 bases). V shed 1 base and J shed 0 bases, with 13 bases lying between them. Per germline, CDR1 LNHNV and CDR2 YYDKDF (reference sequence). CDR3 size: 16 residues. CDR3 region: CATSRGGAGSSYEQYF. The CDR3 DNA follows: TGTGCCACCAGCAGAGGTGGGGCTGGCAGCTCCTACGAGCAGTACTTC.

CDR3 loop: CASSLSPATGIGYTF. The CDR3 region has the DNA TGTGCCAGCAGCTTGAGTCCAGCGACAGGGATCGGCTACACCTTC. This rearrangement joins TRBV5-4 to TRBJ1-2; 7 nucleotides agree with TRBD1. Trimming at V came to 1 base and at J to 8 bases, leaving 11 bases not matched to a gene. CDR1 and CDR2 (germline): SGHNT, YYREEE (reference sequence). The CDR3 runs 15 residues.

This rearrangement joins TRBV9 to TRBJ1-4; possibly TRBD1 for D (5 bases). The CDR3 has 16 residues. Trimming removed 7 bases at V and 3 bases at J, with 19 bases between. Germline V CDR1 and CDR2: SGDLS, YYNGEE. Here the CDR3 reads CASGDGRAGSNEKLFF. In DNA, the CDR3 is TGTGCCAGCGGGGATGGCAGGGCAGGATCTAATGAAAAACTGTTTTTT.

V is TRBV7-9 and J is TRBJ2-3, with TRBD1 matching over 10 bases. V trimming: 1 base; J trimming: 0 bases; junction bases outside the gene matches: 1. This CDR3 contains 16 residues. Germline V gene lookup returns CDR1 SEHNR and CDR2 FQNEAQ (reference sequence). CDR3 protein: CASSLGTGGSTDTQYF. Written as DNA, the CDR3 is TGTGCCAGCAGCTTAGGGACAGGGGGTAGCACAGATACGCAGTATTTT.

V is TRBV19 and J is TRBJ1-2; 9 positions match TRBD1. This CDR3 comprises 17 residues. Germline CDR1 reads LNHDA; CDR2 reads SQIVND (reference sequence). Trimming took 1 base from V and 4 from J; bases not matched to a gene: 10. The CDR3 protein is CASSIGLTTGQGYGYTF. CDR3 DNA: TGTGCCAGTAGTATAGGGCTTACCACGGGACAGGGCTATGGCTACACCTTC. Drawing the rest from reference TRBV19 and TRBJ1-2, the complete variable domain is DGGITQSPKYLFRKEGQNVTLSCEQNLNHDAMYWYRQDPGQGLRLIYYSQIVNDFQKGDIAEGYSVSREKKESFPLTVTSAQKNPTAFYLCASSIGLTTGQGYGYTFGSGTRLTVV.

The table lists this clone with a count of one. The chain carries TRBV25-1 and TRBJ2-5; weak D call: TRBD1 (6 bases). With 6 bases removed from V and 5 bases from J, the gap between germline ends came to 10 bases. Germline V gene sequence: CDR1 MGHDK, CDR2 SYGVNS. CDR3 length: 12 residues. For the CDR3, the DNA is TGTGCCAGCAGAACACAGGGCGAGACCCAGTACTTC. It is translated as CASRTQGETQYF.

This chain uses TRBV7-2 with TRBJ2-1, with 8 bases lining up with TRBD1. V lost 5 bases to trimming and J lost 7 bases; unmatched junction nucleotides: 7. CDR1 is SGHTA and CDR2 is FQGNSA in the germline V gene. The CDR3 runs to 14 residues. Written as DNA, the CDR3 is TGTGCCAGCAGCCGGGGACAGGCCGTTAATGAGCAGTTCTTC. It yields the protein CASSRGQAVNEQFF.

This clone was recorded only once. The genes are TRBV19 and TRBJ2-7; 7 nucleotides line up with TRBD1. In germline, CDR1 is LNHDA, CDR2 SQIVND (reference sequence). This CDR3 has 14 residues. Trimming at V came to 6 bases and at J to 3 bases, leaving 8 bases not matched to a gene. The CDR3 bases are TGTGCCAGTAGCAGAAGGGGACAGTACTACGAGCAGTACTTC. Its protein is CASSRRGQYYEQYF.

The chain couples TRBV30 to TRBJ2-7, with 9 bases fitting TRBD1. The CDR3 consists of 15 residues. The V gene end was trimmed by 2 bases and the J gene end by 0 bases; junction bases not matched to a gene: 5. The germline gives CDR1 GTSNPN, CDR2 SVGIG (reference sequence). The DNA for the CDR3 is TGTGCCTGGAGTCGCCGGGACAGGGCCTCCTACGAGCAGTACTTC. Translation: CAWSRRDRASYEQYF.

DNA for the CDR3: TGCGCCAGCAGCGGGCGCGGGGGAGGCACAGATACGCAGTATTTT. Protein: CASSGRGGGTDTQYF. The J gene is TRBJ2-3, the V gene TRBV5-1, with 7 bases identical to TRBD2. After removal of 4 bases from V and 1 base from J, the junction contained 6 bases not matched to a gene. The CDR3 runs to 15 residues. Germline CDR1 is SGHRS and CDR2 is YFSETQ.

The chain recombines TRBV30 with TRBJ2-1; D might be TRBD1 (7 bases). This CDR3 region has 13 residues. Germline V gives CDR1 GTSNPN, CDR2 SVGIG (reference sequence). The V end lost 8 bases, the J end lost 9 bases, and 20 bases lay between the germline ends. The CDR3 is CALGGQANTEQFF. CDR3 sequence (DNA): TGTGCCCTGGGAGGACAGGCCAATACTGAGCAGTTCTTC.

This chain links TRBV7-9 with TRBJ2-3, with D possibly matching TRBD1 (5 bases). V lost 6 bases and J lost 2, with 18 bases in between. CDR1 is SEHNR and CDR2 is FQNEAQ in the germline V gene (reference sequence). The CDR3 spans 16 residues. DNA of the CDR3: TGTGCCAGCAGTTACCGCCCAGACAGACACACAGATACGCAGTATTTT. Encoded protein: CASSYRPDRHTDTQYF.

V gene TRBV5-1 combines with J gene TRBJ1-3; D remains unclear. Trimming shortened V by 1 base and J by 2 bases, and 7 bases separated the two germline ends. The V gene's germline CDR1 is SGHRS and CDR2 YFSETQ. The CDR3 spans 14 residues. CDR3: CASSLSGAGNTIYF. The CDR3 DNA reads TGCGCCAGCAGCTTGTCCGGGGCTGGAAACACCATATATTTT. Drawing the rest from reference TRBV5-1 and TRBJ1-3, the complete variable domain is KAGVTQTPRYLIKTRGQQVTLSCSPISGHRSVSWYQQTPGQGLQFLFEYFSETQRNKGNFPGRFSGRQFSNSRSEMNVSTLELGDSALYLCASSLSGAGNTIYFGEGSWLTVV.

J is TRBJ2-3 and V is TRBV7-2; D may be TRBD1 (6 bases). The CDR3 contains 15 residues. The germline V gene has CDR1 SGHTA and CDR2 FQGNSA. Trimming shortened V by 2 bases and J by 0 bases, and 9 bases separated the two germline ends. CDR3 DNA sequence: TGTGCCAGCAGCTTATTGGGGGCCAGCACAGATACGCAGTATTTT. Its protein product is CASSLLGASTDTQYF.

The chain uses TRBV7-9 and TRBJ1-4; 11 nucleotides agree with TRBD1. Per germline, CDR1 SEHNR and CDR2 FQNEAQ (reference sequence). The CDR3 has 14 amino acids. Trimming took 5 bases from V and 6 from J; bases not matched to a gene: 2. CDR3 nucleotides: TGTGCCAGCAGCCGGACAGGGGGCGATGAAAAACTGTTTTTT. Translated, it gives CASSRTGGDEKLFF.

V usage is TRBV7-3 and J usage is TRBJ2-7; 9 bases match TRBD2. CDR3 size: 14 residues. Losses at the gene ends were 4 bases for V and 3 bases for J; bases not matched to a gene: 4. Per the germline V gene, CDR1 is SGHTA and CDR2 is FQGTGA. CDR3 region: CASSYAGGNYEQYF. In DNA, the CDR3 is TGTGCCAGCAGCTATGCGGGGGGGAACTACGAGCAGTACTTC.

The CDR3 sequence is CASSESLTFTNYGYTF. CDR3 nucleotides: TGCGCCAGCAGTGAGTCACTCACCTTCACTAACTATGGCTACACCTTC. This chain uses TRBV10-2 with TRBJ1-2, with unresolved D. The CDR3 totals 16 residues. V was cut by 0 bases and J by 0 bases, with 11 bases left in between. From germline, CDR1 is WSHSY and CDR2 SAAADI.

The J gene is TRBJ1-3, the V gene TRBV7-3, with TRBD1 identical over 7 bases. The CDR3 is 17 amino acids. Germline V gene data show CDR1 as SGHTA and CDR2 as FQGTGA. J lost 1 base, V lost 2 bases, and 8 bases had no gene match. CDR3: CASSLFGQGESGNTIYF. CDR3 coding DNA: TGTGCCAGCAGCTTATTTGGGCAGGGGGAATCTGGAAACACCATATATTTT.

CDR3: CASSYRDRGLGNTIYF. In nucleotides, the CDR3 is TGTGCCAGCAGCTACCGGGACAGGGGGCTCGGAAACACCATATATTTT. The chain joins TRBV7-8 to TRBJ1-3; TRBD1 agrees at 12 bases. Germline values: CDR1 SGHVS, CDR2 FQNEAQ. The V segment lost 4 bases and the J segment 4 bases; nucleotides outside the gene matches: 5. This CDR3 contains 16 residues.

The sample holds one count of this clone. This sequence joins TRBV27 and TRBJ1-3, with D perhaps TRBD1 (6 bases). Germline lookup yields CDR1 MNHEY and CDR2 SMNVEV (reference sequence). CDR3 length: 16 amino acids. V was clipped by 5 bases and J by 2 bases, with 16 bases between them. The CDR3 DNA follows: TGTGCCAGCAGTACCGCCGATAGGACAGCTGGAAACACCATATATTTT. Its protein is CASSTADRTAGNTIYF.

This chain joins TRBV3-1 (or the pseudogene TRBV3-2) and TRBJ1-6, with a possible D match to TRBD1 (6 bases). The CDR3 spans 13 residues. With 2 bases removed from V and 8 bases from J, the gap between germline ends came to 7 bases. The germline V gene has CDR1 LGHDT and CDR2 YNNKEL (reference sequence). CDR3 protein: CASSQTGYSPLHF. The CDR3 region has the DNA TGTGCCAGCAGCCAAACAGGGTATTCACCCCTCCACTTT.

CDR3 loop: CSASPREAGKRGKLFF. The CDR3, as DNA: TGCAGTGCTAGTCCCCGGGAGGCGGGCAAAAGAGGGAAACTGTTTTTT. The V gene is TRBV20-1, the J gene TRBJ1-4; D call uncertain. The CDR3 is 16 amino acids. Germline V gene sequence: CDR1 DFQATT, CDR2 SNEGSKA (reference sequence). Trimming pared 3 bases from V and 11 bases from J, leaving 25 bases between.

This clone was seen a handful of times. CDR3 residues: CASSASNSPGQSSYEQYF. Written as DNA, the CDR3 is TGTGCCAGCAGCGCCTCAAACTCTCCGGGACAGTCATCCTACGAGCAGTACTTC. V and J are TRBV9 and TRBJ2-7; 7 positions agree with TRBD1. The V gene end was trimmed by 3 bases and the J gene end by 1 base; junction bases not matched to a gene: 16. CDR1 is SGDLS, CDR2 YYNGEE, per germline. CDR3 length: 18 amino acids.

The chain recombines TRBV24-1 with TRBJ1-2, with TRBD1 matching over 8 bases. Losses at the gene ends were 5 bases for V and 6 bases for J; bases not matched to a gene: 4. The CDR3 loop spans 13 amino acids. Germline V gene data show CDR1 as KGHDR and CDR2 as SFDVKD. The DNA for the CDR3 is TGTGCCACCAGTGCCGCGACAGGGGATGGCTACACCTTC. This sequence encodes CATSAATGDGYTF.